This T cell receptor (beta chain) originates from a study of regulatory T cells in long-lasting Graves disease. Investigators prepared the TCR beta libraries by applying iRepertoire HTBI primers and Arm-PCR of CDR3 regions. TCRdb used MiXCR to reprocess the multiplex PCR reads, holding one entry per CDR3 protein. The sample has some 500,000 distinct CDR3 sequences, 15% to 20% seen once. This sample's time point: newly diagnosed GD, antithyroid drugs for less than 3 months. Researchers made the TCR library from RNA that was extracted from PBMCs. V was pared by 5 bases and J by 7 bases, with 18 bases between. This CDR3 spans 16 amino acids. Germline lookup yields CDR1 SGHVS and CDR2 FQNEAQ. About this clonotype: A much larger clone sits a single nucleotide away, making a read error possible.

The same specimen was also included in a second study, on T cells in Graves' hyperthyroidism and ophthalmopathy.

Source: peripheral blood mononuclear cells (PBMCs), taken at new diagnosis, from a patient treated with antithyroid drugs. The source of this sequence is a woman aged 40 to 65 with Graves disease. The rearrangement uses TRBV7-8 and TRBJ1-6, with a possible D match to TRBD1 (5 bases). The CDR3 DNA follows: TGTGCCAGCAGCCTAGATGGAGGTTGGGGGAATTCACCCCTCCACTTT. Encoded protein: CASSLDGGWGNSPLHF.